One and the same sample provided the 13 T cell receptor beta chains below, sequenced in a study of OX40 agonist ivuxolimab in advanced cancers. Assay used: immunoSEQ multiplex PCR; TCRdb lists only in-frame clones, some missing. Of 60,000 or so clones detected, around 88% appear once; the ten largest clones hold about 13%. Specimen: CD4+ or CD8+ T cells sorted from blood, collected in a trial of the OX40 agonist ivuxolimab. These receptor sequences come from an adult with an advanced solid tumor such as melanoma, head and neck, liver or kidney cancer.

This rearrangement joins TRBV7-9 to TRBJ1-1; 8 bases agree with TRBD1. Germline V gives CDR1 SEHNR, CDR2 FQNEAQ (reference sequence). After removal of 3 bases from V and 4 bases from J, the junction contained 4 bases not matched to a gene. The CDR3 consists of 14 residues. This CDR3 is CASSLGQVSTEAFF. The CDR3 region has the DNA TGTGCCAGCAGCTTGGGACAGGTTAGCACTGAAGCTTTCTTT.

The chain couples TRBV6-5 to TRBJ2-2, with 7 bases aligning to TRBD1. Looked up from germline, CDR1 is MNHEY and CDR2 is SVGAGI. This CDR3 has 15 amino acids. V gave up 6 bases and J gave up 1 base; unmatched junction bases: 5. The CDR3 sequence: CASSPRTGNTGELFF. The CDR3 DNA is TGTGCCAGCAGCCCACGGACAGGGAACACCGGGGAGCTGTTTTTT.

The chain joins TRBV5-1 to TRBJ1-4; 7 bases line up with TRBD1. With V trimmed by 0 bases and J by 10 bases, 9 bases remained unmatched. The CDR3 is 15 amino acids. The V gene's germline CDR1 is SGHRS and CDR2 YFSETQ. CDR3 sequence (DNA): TGCGCCAGCAGCTTGGAGGGACAGCACAAAGGAAAACTGTTTTTT. Protein sequence: CASSLEGQHKGKLFF.

This clone appeared a few times. This CDR3 is missing its conserved last phenylalanine or tryptophan, likely due to a read error. The V gene is TRBV6-5, the J gene TRBJ1-6; D is possibly TRBD1 (6 bases). The V gene's germline CDR1 is MNHEY and CDR2 SVGAGI. The CDR3 loop spans 15 amino acids. With 7 bases removed from V and 5 bases from J, the gap between germline ends came to 15 bases. CDR3 protein: CASKRQESDNSPLHL. The CDR3 nucleotides are TGTGCCAGCAAGCGACAGGAATCGGATAATTCACCCCTCCACCTT.

This clone was seen more than once but under ten times. The V gene is TRBV6-1, the J gene TRBJ2-3, with 13 bases lining up with TRBD2. Germline CDR1 MNHNS, CDR2 SASEGT. V shed 4 bases, J shed 0 bases, and the junction held 10 bases outside the gene matches. The CDR3 extends over 19 amino acids. The CDR3 DNA sequence: TGTGCCAGCAGTGTCCCCCGGACTAGCGGGGGCCTGAGCACAGATACGCAGTATTTT. This gives the protein CASSVPRTSGGLSTDTQYF.

This chain's CDR3 is CASSLRDRDTLAKNIQYF. In DNA, the CDR3 is TGTGCCAGCAGCCTCCGGGACAGAGATACGCTAGCCAAAAACATTCAGTACTTC. The chain has TRBV7-6 and TRBJ2-4; 7 bases line up with TRBD1. The germline V gene encodes CDR1 SGHVS and CDR2 FNYEAQ. This CDR3 region has 18 residues. The J segment lost 0 bases and the V segment lost 5 bases, leaving 13 bases of the junction unmatched.

The chain combines TRBV14 with TRBJ1-2; D gene unclear. V lost 4 bases and J 7 bases, leaving 16 bases between the germline ends. This CDR3 region has 14 residues. Germline lookup yields CDR1 SGHDN and CDR2 FVKESK. In DNA, the CDR3 is TGTGCCAGCAGCCTTTTCCCCGATGTGGGTGGCTACACCTTC. This translates into CASSLFPDVGGYTF. The full variable domain, rest sourced from reference TRBV14 and TRBJ1-2, is EAGVTQFPSHSVIEKGQTVTLRCDPISGHDNLYWYRRVMGKEIKFLLHFVKESKQDESGMPNNRFLAERTGGTYSTLKVQPAELEDSGVYFCASSLFPDVGGYTFGSGTRLTVV.

The gene calls are TRBV5-6 and TRBJ2-7; 8 nucleotides agree with TRBD2. CDR3 size: 16 residues. Looked up from germline, CDR1 is SGHDT and CDR2 is YYEEEE. Trimming took 3 bases from V and 0 from J; bases not matched to a gene: 8. The CDR3 region is CASSWDSGALSYEQYF. The CDR3 DNA sequence: TGTGCCAGCAGCTGGGATAGCGGGGCACTCTCCTACGAGCAGTACTTC.

This clone was counted at least ten times. V is TRBV13 and J is TRBJ2-1, with a weak D call TRBD1 (6 bases). CDR3 length equals 14 residues. The V gene lost 5 bases and the J gene lost 3 bases, with 11 bases spanning the gap. CDR1 and CDR2 from the germline V gene are PRHDT and FYEKMQ (reference sequence). CDR3: CASSHRDDYNEQFF. The CDR3 DNA sequence: TGTGCCAGCAGCCACAGGGACGACTACAATGAGCAGTTCTTC.

V gene TRBV9 combines with J gene TRBJ2-3, with 8 bases matching TRBD1. Trimming at V came to 3 bases and at J to 0 bases, leaving 6 bases not matched to a gene. CDR3 length: 16 amino acids. The V gene's germline CDR1 is SGDLS and CDR2 YYNGEE. The CDR3 is CASSGRQGTSTDTQYF. CDR3 sequence (DNA): TGTGCCAGCAGCGGACGACAGGGGACCAGCACAGATACGCAGTATTTT.

The chain has TRBV4-1 and TRBJ1-6, with D perhaps matching TRBD1 (5 bases). Germline loops: CDR1 MGHRA, CDR2 YSYEKL. Trimming shortened V by 8 bases and J by 7 bases, and 12 bases separated the two germline ends. The CDR3 is 13 residues long. The CDR3 region has the DNA TGCGCCAGCTCGGGACCGTCGAATTCACCCCTCCACTTT. Translated, it gives CASSGPSNSPLHF.

This CDR3 reads CASSALLRGSGNTIYF. The CDR3 DNA is TGTGCCAGCAGCGCCTTACTCAGGGGGTCTGGAAACACCATATATTTT. The rearrangement uses TRBV9 and TRBJ1-3; TRBD1 agrees at 7 bases. Germline CDR1 reads SGDLS; CDR2 reads YYNGEE. This CDR3 comprises 16 residues. V shed 3 bases, J shed 1 base, and the junction held 7 bases outside the gene matches.

This chain connects TRBV2 to TRBJ2-1; D is possibly TRBD1 (5 bases). CDR1 is SNHLY, CDR2 FYNNEI, per germline. CDR3 length: 12 residues. Trimming shortened V by 6 bases and J by 5 bases, and 8 bases separated the two germline ends. The CDR3 region is CASSDSHNEQFF. The CDR3 DNA sequence: TGTGCCAGCAGCGACAGTCACAATGAGCAGTTCTTC. The whole variable domain, remainder taken from reference TRBV2 and TRBJ2-1, is EPEVTQTPSHQVTQMGQEVILRCVPISNHLYFYWYRQILGQKVEFLVSFYNNEISEKSEIFDDQFSVERPDGSNFTLKIRSTKLEDSAMYFCASSDSHNEQFFGPGTRLTVL.